This is a list of T cell receptor beta chains from one sample in a study of cytomegalovirus exposure and HLA in healthy donors. Sequenced by immunoSEQ multiplex PCR; TCRdb stores in-frame clones only, minus some. The data hold just over 150,000 clones, with approximately 86% observed a single time. Sample: PBMCs. The origin of the receptors is a woman younger than 30 in good health and CMV-seronegative. Each CDR3 is given with its conserved first and last residue. Each record gives: D gene, clone size, V gene, J gene, CDR3 protein, CDR3 DNA. The D gene is left open where the match is weak. Some rows have no size entry. The others give once, few or many, or a class for an expanded clone.

>NA|NA|TRBV19|TRBJ1-1
CASRQTGNTEAFF
TGTGCCAGCCGACAGACAGGGAACACTGAAGCTTTCTTT
>NA|NA|TRBV29-1|TRBJ1-1
CSVVQVLNTEAFF
TGCAGCGTAGTACAGGTGCTGAACACTGAAGCTTTCTTT
>TRBD2|NA|TRBV11-2|TRBJ2-7
CASSASGGSSYEQYF
TGTGCCAGCAGCGCTAGCGGGGGAAGCTCCTACGAGCAGTACTTC
>NA|NA|TRBV6-1|TRBJ2-7
CASSRLLPTSYEQYF
TGTGCCAGCAGTAGACTTCTACCGACCTCCTACGAGCAGTACTTC
>NA|once|TRBV28|TRBJ1-1
CASRTLNTEAFF
TGTGCCAGTAGGACACTGAACACTGAAGCTTTCTTT
>TRBD1|few|TRBV28|TRBJ2-7
CASSFGTGQPSEQYF
TGTGCCAGCAGTTTCGGGACAGGGCAACCCTCGGAGCAGTACTTC
>TRBD1|NA|TRBV27|TRBJ1-2
CAVGAQTGTGEGYTF
TGTGCCGTAGGCGCCCAAACCGGGACAGGGGAGGGCTACACCTTC
>TRBD1|few|TRBV2|TRBJ1-6
CASSQEGANYNSPLHF
TGTGCCAGCAGTCAAGAGGGGGCTAACTATAATTCACCCCTCCACTTT
>TRBD1|NA|TRBV20-1|TRBJ1-2
CSARTGGGYTF
TGCAGTGCTAGAACAGGGGGTGGCTACACCTTC
>NA|NA|TRBV5-8|TRBJ2-5
CASSFKGGRRRETQYF
TGTGCCAGCAGCTTTAAGGGGGGGCGGAGGAGAGAGACCCAGTACTTC